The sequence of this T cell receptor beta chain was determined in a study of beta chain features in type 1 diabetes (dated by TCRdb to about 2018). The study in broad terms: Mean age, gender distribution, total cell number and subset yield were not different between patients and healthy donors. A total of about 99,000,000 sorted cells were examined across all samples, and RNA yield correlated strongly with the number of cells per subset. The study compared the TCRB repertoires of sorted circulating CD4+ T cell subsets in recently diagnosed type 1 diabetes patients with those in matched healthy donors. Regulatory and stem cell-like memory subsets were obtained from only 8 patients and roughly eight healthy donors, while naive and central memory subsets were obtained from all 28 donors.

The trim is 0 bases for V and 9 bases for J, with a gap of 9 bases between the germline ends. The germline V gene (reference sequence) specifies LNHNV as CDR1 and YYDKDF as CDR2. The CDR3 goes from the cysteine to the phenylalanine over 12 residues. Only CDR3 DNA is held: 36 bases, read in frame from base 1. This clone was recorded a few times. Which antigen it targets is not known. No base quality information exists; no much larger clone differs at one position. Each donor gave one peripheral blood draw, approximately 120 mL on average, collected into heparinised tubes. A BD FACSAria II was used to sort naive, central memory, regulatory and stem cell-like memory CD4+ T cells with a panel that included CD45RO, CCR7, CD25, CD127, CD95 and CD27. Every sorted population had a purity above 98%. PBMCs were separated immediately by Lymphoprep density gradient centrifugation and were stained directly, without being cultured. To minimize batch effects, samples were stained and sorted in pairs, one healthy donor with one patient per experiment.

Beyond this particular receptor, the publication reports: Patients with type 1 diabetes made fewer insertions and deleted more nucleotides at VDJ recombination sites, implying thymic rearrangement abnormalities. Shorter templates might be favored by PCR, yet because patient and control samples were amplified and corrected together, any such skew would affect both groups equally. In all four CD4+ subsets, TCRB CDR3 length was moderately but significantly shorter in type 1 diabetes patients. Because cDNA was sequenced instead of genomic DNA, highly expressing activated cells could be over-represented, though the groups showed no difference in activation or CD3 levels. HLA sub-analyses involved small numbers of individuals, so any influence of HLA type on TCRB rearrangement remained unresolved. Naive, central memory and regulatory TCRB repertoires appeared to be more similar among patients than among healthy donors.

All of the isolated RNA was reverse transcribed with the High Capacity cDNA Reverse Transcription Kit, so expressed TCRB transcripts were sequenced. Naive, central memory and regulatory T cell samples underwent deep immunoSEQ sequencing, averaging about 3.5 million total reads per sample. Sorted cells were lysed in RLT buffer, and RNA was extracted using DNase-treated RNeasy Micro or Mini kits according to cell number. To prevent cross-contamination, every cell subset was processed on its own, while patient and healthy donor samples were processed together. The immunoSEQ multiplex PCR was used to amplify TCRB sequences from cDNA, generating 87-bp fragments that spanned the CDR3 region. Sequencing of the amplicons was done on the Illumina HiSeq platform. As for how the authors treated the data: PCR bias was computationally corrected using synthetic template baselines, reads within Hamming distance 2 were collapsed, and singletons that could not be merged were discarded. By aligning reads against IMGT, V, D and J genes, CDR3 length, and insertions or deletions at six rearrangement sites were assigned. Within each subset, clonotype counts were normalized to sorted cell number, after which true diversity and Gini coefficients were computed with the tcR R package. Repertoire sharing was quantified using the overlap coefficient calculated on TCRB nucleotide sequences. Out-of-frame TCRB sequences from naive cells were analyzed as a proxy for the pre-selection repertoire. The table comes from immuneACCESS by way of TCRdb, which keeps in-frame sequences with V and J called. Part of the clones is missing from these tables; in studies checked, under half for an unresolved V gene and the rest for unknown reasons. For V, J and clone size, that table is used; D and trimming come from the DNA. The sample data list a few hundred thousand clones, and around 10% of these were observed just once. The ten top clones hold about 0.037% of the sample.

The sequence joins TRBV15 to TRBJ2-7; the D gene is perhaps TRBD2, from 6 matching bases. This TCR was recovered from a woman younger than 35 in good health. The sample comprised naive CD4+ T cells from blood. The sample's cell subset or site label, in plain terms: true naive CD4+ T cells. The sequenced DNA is TGTGCCACCAGCAGAGATCTCGGGGGGCAGTACTTC. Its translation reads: CATSRDLGGQYF.